These T cell receptor beta chains were read from a single sample in a study of OX40 agonist ivuxolimab in advanced cancers. The assay was immunoSEQ multiplex PCR, and TCRdb's table has in-frame clones only and misses some. The sample has approximately 100,000 clones, approximately 90% seen once. The sequences come from CD4+ or CD8+ T cells sorted from blood, collected in a trial of the OX40 agonist ivuxolimab. The receptors here all came from an adult with an advanced solid tumor such as melanoma, head and neck, liver or kidney cancer. Both conserved end residues are part of each CDR3. D genes are given only for firm matches. Clone size is shown for a subset of rows, as once, few, many or a class of expanded clone.

>NA|NA|TRBJ1-6|TRBV18
TGTGCCAGCTCACAGGACGGCCTAAATTCACCCCTCCACTTT
CASSQDGLNSPLHF
>NA|TRBD2|TRBJ2-3|TRBV7-2
TGTGCCAGCAGACCGAGGACTAGCGGTCATACGCAGTATTTT
CASRPRTSGHTQYF
>NA|NA|TRBJ2-1|TRBV30
TGTGCCTGGAGTCCCTGGACAGCAGGAAATGAGCAGTTCTTC
CAWSPWTAGNEQFF
>NA|NA|TRBJ1-1|TRBV10-2
TGCGCCAGCAGGGAGCCTGTGAACACTGAAGCTTTCTTT
CASREPVNTEAFF
>NA|TRBD1|TRBJ2-2|TRBV6-5
TGTGCCAGCACCGAGACAGGGGTTACCGGGGAGCTGTTTTTT
CASTETGVTGELFF
>NA|NA|TRBJ1-1|TRBV30
TGTGCCTGGAGCGAATGGACTGAAGCTTTCTTT
CAWSEWTEAFF
>NA|TRBD2|TRBJ2-3|TRBV7-7
TGTGCCAGCAGCTTATACCGGGGGGCAGATACGCAGTATTTT
CASSLYRGADTQYF
>NA|NA|TRBJ1-3|TRBV6-5
TGTGCCAGCAGCTCCCCCGGCTCTGGAAACGCCATATATTTT
CASSSPGSGNAIYF
>NA|TRBD2|TRBJ2-7|TRBV4-3
TGCGCCAGCAGCCTTGGGACTAGCGGGGGCTACGAGCAGTACTTC
CASSLGTSGGYEQYF
>NA|NA|TRBJ2-5|TRBV18
TGTGCCAGCTCACCACCGTCGCGAGAGACCCAGTACTTC
CASSPPSRETQYF
>NA|NA|TRBJ2-3|TRBV9
TGTGCCAGCAGCGCCTTCGGTGGGCGGACGGTGTTCACAGATACGCAGTATTTT
CASSAFGGRTVFTDTQYF
>NA|NA|TRBJ1-2|TRBV28
TGTGCCAGCAGACAGACTTCCCTTCGAGGCTACACCTTC
CASRQTSLRGYTF
>NA|NA|TRBJ2-5|TRBV25-1
TGTGCCAGCAGTGAATCGGCAGGAGAGACCCAGTACTTC
CASSESAGETQYF
>NA|NA|TRBJ2-7|TRBV6-5
TGTGCCAGCAGAGTAGCCCTGGAGCAGTACTTC
CASRVALEQYF
>NA|NA|TRBJ1-5|TRBV25-1
TGTGCCAGCAGTCACGCCGCGGAGCCCCAGCATTTT
CASSHAAEPQHF
>once|TRBD2|TRBJ2-5|TRBV7-6
TGTGCCAGCAGCTTAGGTAGCGGGGCCCTCGGGGAGACCCAGTACTTC
CASSLGSGALGETQYF
>NA|TRBD1|TRBJ2-2|TRBV11-3
TGTGCCAGCAGCTTAGGGGACAGGTACACCGGGGAGCTGTTTTTT
CASSLGDRYTGELFF
>few|TRBD2|TRBJ2-5|TRBV7-2
TGTGCCAGCAGCCCTAGACTAGCGCGGGGAGAGACCCAGTACTTC
CASSPRLARGETQYF
>few|NA|TRBJ1-1|TRBV18
TGTGCCAGCTCACCACCGGTAGGGTTGGGCACTGAAGCTTTCTTT
CASSPPVGLGTEAFF
>NA|TRBD1|TRBJ1-3|TRBV9
TGTGCCAGTTCACCTCCAGGGGGAGGGAACACCATATATTTT
CASSPPGGGNTIYF
>NA|NA|TRBJ2-4|TRBV23-1
TGCGCCAGCAGGGGAAACGGGACACTAGGGACGCACATTCAGTACTTC
CASRGNGTLGTHIQYF
>NA|NA|TRBJ1-5|TRBV4-3
TGCGCCAGCAGCCAAGAACAGGGTCAGCCCCAGCATTTT
CASSQEQGQPQHF
>NA|NA|TRBJ2-2|TRBV5-1
TGCGCCAGCAGGGTGGTTCAAGCCATGACCGGGGAGCTGTTTTTT
CASRVVQAMTGELFF
>NA|NA|TRBJ2-2|TRBV6-1
TGTGCCAGCGTATTTCAGGGTGGCACCGGGGAGCTGTTTTTT
CASVFQGGTGELFF
>NA|TRBD1|TRBJ2-5|TRBV19
TGTGCCAGTAGTGACCGGGACAGGGGCCGTTTTCAGTACTTC
CASSDRDRGRFQYF
>NA|NA|TRBJ2-1|TRBV6-1
TGTGCCAGCAGTGCCTCGCCAGGGGGGGATTTCGAGCAGTTCTTC
CASSASPGGDFEQFF
>NA|NA|TRBJ1-2|TRBV28
TGTGCCAGCAGTTTGGCAGCACATTACTATGGCTACACCTTC
CASSLAAHYYGYTF
>few|TRBD1|TRBJ1-1|TRBV7-9
TGTGCCAGCAGGTCGGACAGGGGGCTAAACACTGAAGCTTTCTTT
CASRSDRGLNTEAFF
>NA|NA|TRBJ2-2|TRBV30
TGTGCCTGGAGTGTATGGGGGACCGGGGAGCTGTTTTTT
CAWSVWGTGELFF
>NA|TRBD1|TRBJ1-1|TRBV30
TGTGCCTGGAGTCCATCCCGGACAGGTCTTGAGGCCACTGAAGCTTTCTTT
CAWSPSRTGLEATEAFF
>few|NA|TRBJ2-3|TRBV7-2
TGTGCCGCCTCGGTACGGGGGAGCACAGATACGCAGTATTTT
CAASVRGSTDTQYF
>NA|TRBD2|TRBJ2-6|TRBV5-1
TGCGCCAGCAGCTCAACTAGCGGCTCCTCTGGGGCCAACGTCCTGACTTTC
CASSSTSGSSGANVLTF
>NA|NA|TRBJ2-3|TRBV18
TGTGCCAGCTCACCACCTGGCAGGGGCCGTATTGATACGCAGTATTTT
CASSPPGRGRIDTQYF
>NA|TRBD2|TRBJ2-3|TRBV7-9
TGTGCCAGCAGCTTAGATTCCGGGACTAGGTACACAGATACGCAGTATTTT
CASSLDSGTRYTDTQYF
>NA|NA|TRBJ1-2|TRBV28
TGTGCCAGCAGTTCTAGGTATGGCTACACCTTC
CASSSRYGYTF
>NA|NA|TRBJ1-5|TRBV9
TGTGCCAGCAGCGTAGAAGGGGTCGGCCAGCCCCAGCATTTT
CASSVEGVGQPQHF
>NA|TRBD1|TRBJ2-7|TRBV10-3
TGTGCCATCAGAGCGGAAGAAGGACAGGGCAGGAGGGACGAGCAGTACTTC
CAIRAEEGQGRRDEQYF
>NA|NA|TRBJ2-3|TRBV30
TGTGCCTGGAGTCTTTGGGGGACGGCCCCGTATTTT
CAWSLWGTAPYF
>NA|TRBD1|TRBJ1-2|TRBV5-1
TGCGCCAGCAGCACCCAGGGGGAAGGGGCCGGTGGCTACACCTTC
CASSTQGEGAGGYTF
>NA|NA|TRBJ1-5|TRBV19
TGTGCCAGTAGTCGACAGATCAATCAGCCCCAGCATTTT
CASSRQINQPQHF
>NA|NA|TRBJ2-2|TRBV4-1
TGCGTCAGCATTCTACTCCTGGGCGGAGGGCGCACCGGGGAGCTGTTTTTT
CVSILLLGGGRTGELFF